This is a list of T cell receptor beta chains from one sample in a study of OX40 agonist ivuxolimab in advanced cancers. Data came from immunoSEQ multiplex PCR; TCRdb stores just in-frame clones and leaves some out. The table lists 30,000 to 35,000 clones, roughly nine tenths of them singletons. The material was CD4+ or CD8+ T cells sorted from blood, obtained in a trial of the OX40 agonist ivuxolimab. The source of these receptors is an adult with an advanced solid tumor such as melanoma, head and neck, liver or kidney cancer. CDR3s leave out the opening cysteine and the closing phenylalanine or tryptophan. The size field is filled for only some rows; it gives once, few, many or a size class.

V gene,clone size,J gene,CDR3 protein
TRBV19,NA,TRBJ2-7,ASSMLAGGYEQY
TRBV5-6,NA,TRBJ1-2,ASSSSPSTGHGYT
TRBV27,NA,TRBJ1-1,ASSLAGSITEAF
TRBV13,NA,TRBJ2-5,ASSSGLAETQY
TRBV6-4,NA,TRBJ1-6,ARATGGVSSPLH
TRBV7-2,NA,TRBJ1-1,ASSLMGVGSEAF
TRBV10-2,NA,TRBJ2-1,ASGRGGGSYNEQF
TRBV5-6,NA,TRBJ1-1,ASSSGQGRLTEAF
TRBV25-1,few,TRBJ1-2,ASSEWGEGSGYT
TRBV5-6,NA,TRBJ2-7,ASSLESTTYEQY
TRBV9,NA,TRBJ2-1,ASSVAVGGPGDEQF
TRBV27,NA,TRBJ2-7,ASSPKGGYYEQY
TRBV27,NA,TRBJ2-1,ASSLTTSGGVNEQF
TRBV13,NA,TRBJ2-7,ASSPGAYEPY
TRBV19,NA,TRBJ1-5,ASSIFGNSNQPQH
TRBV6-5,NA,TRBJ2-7,ASSYSGSYEQY
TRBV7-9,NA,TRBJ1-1,ASSLAVSEAF
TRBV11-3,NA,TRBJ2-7,ASSFGGDYEQY
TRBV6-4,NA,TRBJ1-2,ASSVAGGKPNYGYT
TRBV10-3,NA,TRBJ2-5,AITAGGTRQETQY
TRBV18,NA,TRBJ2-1,ASSPPDEGVRDEQF
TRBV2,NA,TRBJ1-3,ASSGTLSGNTIY
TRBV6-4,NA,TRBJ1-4,ASSDLGHSVPIATNEKLF
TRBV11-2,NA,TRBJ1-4,ASSLGEVTNEKLF
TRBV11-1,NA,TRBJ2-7,ASSFGSSYEQY
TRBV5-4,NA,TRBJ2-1,ASSQTDRLPYNEQF
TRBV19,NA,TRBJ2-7,ASSTTGGTYEQY